A selection of T cell receptor beta chains follows, all from one sample in a study of naive and memory T cell subsets. TCRdb reprocessed the UMI-ligation and nested PCR reads with MiXCR, giving one entry per CDR3 protein. The sample yields fewer than 40,000 distinct CDR3 sequences, 13% seen once. The specimen sequenced was effector memory CD4+ T cells from blood. These receptors were obtained from a human donor in good health. The CDR3 runs from the conserved cysteine through the conserved F or W. D genes are given only for firm matches. Clone size, where shown, is once, few, many, or a class for clones that have expanded.

TRBV3-1	-	TRBJ2-5	TRBD2	CASSCRDYQWGETQYF	TGTGCCAGCAGCTGCCGGGACTACCAATGGGGAGAGACCCAGTACTTC
TRBV20-1	-	TRBJ1-2	-	CSARSRGGIGGYGYTF	TGCAGTGCTAGGTCTAGGGGGGGGATAGGGGGCTATGGCTACACCTTC
TRBV6-6	-	TRBJ1-2	TRBD1	CASRSTGAAFRGYTF	TGTGCCAGCAGGTCCACAGGGGCTGCTTTTCGTGGCTACACCTTC
TRBV12-5	-	TRBJ1-4	TRBD1	CASAWDRGGEKLFF	TGTGCTAGCGCTTGGGACAGGGGAGGAGAAAAACTGTTTTTT
TRBV12-1	few	TRBJ2-1	-	CASSLLASTGGWNEQFF	TGTGCCAGCAGCTTGCTTGCCTCGACGGGGGGGTGGAATGAGCAGTTCTTC
TRBV7-2	-	TRBJ2-5	-	CASSLDLGETQYF	TGTGCCAGCAGCTTAGATCTGGGAGAGACCCAGTACTTC
TRBV28	many	TRBJ1-2	-	CASSLWTQYQYGYTF	TGTGCCAGCAGTTTATGGACCCAGTACCAATATGGCTACACCTTC
TRBV20-1	-	TRBJ2-7	TRBD2	CSAHGLAGQYEQYF	TGCAGTGCTCATGGACTAGCGGGGCAATACGAGCAGTACTTC
TRBV20-1	many	TRBJ2-3	-	CSARDQADTQYF	TGCAGTGCTAGAGATCAGGCAGATACGCAGTATTTT
TRBV27	few	TRBJ2-7	-	CASTPSTRPYEQYF	TGTGCCAGCACCCCCTCTACCAGACCCTACGAGCAGTACTTC
TRBV11-2	medium-sized	TRBJ2-5	-	CASSLEGRNQETQYF	TGTGCCAGCAGCTTAGAGGGACGGAACCAAGAGACCCAGTACTTC
TRBV30	-	TRBJ2-3	-	CAWKGGTDTQYF	TGTGCCTGGAAAGGAGGAACAGATACGCAGTATTTT
TRBV29-1	few	TRBJ2-1	-	CSAVTAFGSYNEQFF	TGCAGCGCCGTGACGGCTTTCGGGTCCTACAATGAGCAGTTCTTC
TRBV6-1	-	TRBJ1-2	-	CASSESQDYGYTF	TGTGCCAGCAGTGAAAGCCAGGACTATGGCTACACCTTC
TRBV4-1	-	TRBJ2-5	-	CASSQGGLSETQYF	TGCGCCAGCAGCCAAGGAGGTTTGAGTGAGACCCAGTACTTC
TRBV29-1	-	TRBJ1-5	TRBD1	CSHGQGYNQPQHF	TGCAGCCACGGACAGGGTTACAATCAGCCCCAGCATTTT
TRBV14	few	TRBJ2-7	TRBD2	CASSQELGLAGELVYEQYF	TGTGCCAGCAGCCAAGAGTTGGGACTAGCGGGAGAGTTAGTCTACGAGCAGTACTTC
TRBV30	-	TRBJ2-5	TRBD1	CAWSVGQGTQETQYF	TGTGCCTGGAGTGTCGGACAGGGGACTCAAGAGACCCAGTACTTC
TRBV2	medium-sized	TRBJ2-3	TRBD2	CASRVSGRASDTQYF	TGTGCCAGCAGAGTTAGCGGGAGGGCCTCAGATACGCAGTATTTT
TRBV19	few	TRBJ1-5	TRBD1	CAIQQGDQPQHF	TGTGCCATTCAACAGGGGGATCAGCCCCAGCATTTT
TRBV6-5	-	TRBJ2-3	TRBD2	CASKTSGLAGRGTQYF	TGTGCCAGCAAAACGTCGGGACTAGCGGGTCGGGGTACGCAGTATTTT
TRBV29-1	many	TRBJ2-3	TRBD1	CSVAPGQASTDTQYF	TGCAGCGTGGCGCCGGGACAGGCTAGCACAGATACGCAGTATTTT
TRBV6-1	-	TRBJ2-3	TRBD2	CASQSGRTDTQYF	TGTGCCAGCCAAAGCGGGAGAACAGATACGCAGTATTTT
TRBV20-1	-	TRBJ2-3	-	CSARTLVRTDTQYF	TGCAGTGCTAGGACACTAGTTCGGACAGATACGCAGTATTTT
TRBV14	few	TRBJ2-2	-	CASSQGSAGELFF	TGTGCCAGCAGCCAAGGGTCAGCCGGGGAGCTGTTTTTT
TRBV7-2	medium-sized	TRBJ2-1	-	CASAPGTETYNEQFF	TGTGCCAGCGCACCCGGGACTGAAACGTACAATGAGCAGTTCTTC
TRBV19	-	TRBJ2-2	-	CASSIRGFANTGELFF	TGTGCCAGTAGTATCCGCGGGTTCGCGAACACCGGGGAGCTGTTTTTT
TRBV14	few	TRBJ2-3	-	CASSHTGEGTDTQYF	TGTGCCAGCAGCCATACGGGGGAAGGCACAGATACGCAGTATTTT
TRBV28	few	TRBJ2-2	-	CASRWGGAMNTGELFF	TGTGCCAGCAGGTGGGGGGGGGCCATGAACACCGGGGAGCTGTTTTTT
TRBV29-1	-	TRBJ2-3	TRBD2	CSVVGTSGSSDTQYF	TGCAGCGTTGTCGGGACTAGCGGGAGTTCAGATACGCAGTATTTT
TRBV5-5	many	TRBJ2-7	-	CASSLGTQGFSRHYEQYF	TGTGCCAGCAGTTTGGGCACTCAGGGATTTTCCCGACATTACGAGCAGTACTTC
TRBV12-3/TRBV12-4	few	TRBJ2-2	-	CASSLRGSNTGELFF	TGTGCCAGCAGTTTAAGAGGGTCGAACACCGGGGAGCTGTTTTTT
TRBV28	few	TRBJ1-5	-	CASSLSPYLGTVGDQPQHF	TGTGCCAGCAGTTTAAGCCCCTATCTCGGGACGGTAGGCGATCAGCCCCAGCATTTT
TRBV7-2	many	TRBJ1-4	TRBD1	CASSLTGTATGEKLFF	TGTGCCAGCAGCCTAACTGGGACAGCCACTGGGGAAAAACTGTTTTTT
TRBV28	-	TRBJ2-1	TRBD2	CASSLWRLGTSGYNEQFF	TGTGCCAGCAGTTTATGGCGCCTCGGGACTAGCGGATACAATGAGCAGTTCTTC
TRBV2	few	TRBJ2-1	TRBD2	CASSLNLAGEQFF	TGTGCCAGCAGTCTGAATTTAGCGGGTGAGCAGTTCTTC
TRBV20-1	-	TRBJ2-7	TRBD2	CSARNLGLAGIYEQYF	TGCAGTGCTAGAAACCTAGGACTAGCGGGAATCTACGAGCAGTACTTC
TRBV18	few	TRBJ1-4	-	CASSPPSVPNEKLFF	TGTGCCAGCTCACCACCGTCGGTACCTAATGAAAAACTGTTTTTT
TRBV7-2	many	TRBJ2-1	-	CASSTRGQGSNNEQFF	TGTGCCAGCAGCACTAGGGGTCAGGGGTCTAACAATGAGCAGTTCTTC
TRBV7-2	few	TRBJ2-7	-	CASSYTHSEQYF	TGTGCCAGCAGCTACACTCACAGTGAGCAGTACTTC
TRBV20-1	few	TRBJ2-3	TRBD2	CSAILLAGGSDTQYF	TGCAGTGCTATCCTTCTAGCGGGAGGATCCGATACGCAGTATTTT
TRBV20-1	-	TRBJ2-7	-	CSGLAGMSREQYF	TGCAGTGGATTAGCAGGGATGTCACGCGAGCAGTACTTC
TRBV20-1	many	TRBJ2-1	-	CSAAGSLKDNEQFF	TGCAGTGCTGCCGGGAGTCTGAAGGACAATGAGCAGTTCTTC
TRBV9	-	TRBJ2-2	-	CASTVGGANTGELFF	TGTGCCAGCACAGTCGGAGGGGCCAACACCGGGGAGCTGTTTTTT
TRBV5-6	-	TRBJ2-5	-	CASSLGGPETQYF	TGTGCCAGCAGCTTGGGAGGGCCAGAGACCCAGTACTTC
TRBV20-1	medium-sized	TRBJ2-1	-	CSASIGTEQFF	TGCAGTGCTAGTATCGGGACGGAGCAGTTCTTC
TRBV28	-	TRBJ1-5	TRBD1	CASSYLDRDNQPQHF	TGTGCCAGCAGCTACCTGGACAGGGACAACCAGCCCCAGCATTTT
TRBV11-2	few	TRBJ2-1	TRBD2	CASSLSGRTYNEQFF	TGTGCCAGCAGTCTTAGCGGGAGGACCTACAATGAGCAGTTCTTC
TRBV5-6	-	TRBJ1-5	-	CASSLGTRSFQPQHF	TGTGCCAGCAGCTTGGGGACACGATCTTTTCAGCCCCAGCATTTT
TRBV20-1	-	TRBJ1-5	-	CSARPQERGNQPQHF	TGCAGTGCCCGGCCACAGGAGAGGGGCAATCAGCCCCAGCATTTT
TRBV7-2	few	TRBJ2-7	-	CASSGTLRGEQYF	TGTGCCAGCAGCGGTACGTTAAGGGGCGAGCAGTACTTC
TRBV12-3/TRBV12-4	-	TRBJ1-1	-	CASSSDKRFEAFF	TGTGCCAGCAGTTCGGATAAGCGTTTTGAAGCTTTCTTT
TRBV28	many	TRBJ2-1	TRBD1	CASRAGQGVYNEQFF	TGTGCCAGCAGAGCGGGACAGGGGGTGTACAATGAGCAGTTCTTC
TRBV20-1	medium-sized	TRBJ2-7	TRBD2	CSARDLASGRIYEQYF	TGCAGTGCTAGAGATCTGGCTAGCGGGAGGATCTACGAGCAGTACTTC